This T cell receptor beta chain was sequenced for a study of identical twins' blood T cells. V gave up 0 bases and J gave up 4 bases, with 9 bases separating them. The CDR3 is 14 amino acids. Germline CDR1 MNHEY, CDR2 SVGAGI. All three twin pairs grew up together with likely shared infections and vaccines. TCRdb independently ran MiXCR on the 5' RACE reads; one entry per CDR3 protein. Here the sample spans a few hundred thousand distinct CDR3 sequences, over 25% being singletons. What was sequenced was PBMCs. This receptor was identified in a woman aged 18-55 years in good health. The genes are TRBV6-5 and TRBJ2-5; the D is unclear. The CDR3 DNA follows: TGTGCCAGCAGTTACTCGTATCGAGGAGAGACCCAGTACTTC. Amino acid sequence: CASSYSYRGETQYF.